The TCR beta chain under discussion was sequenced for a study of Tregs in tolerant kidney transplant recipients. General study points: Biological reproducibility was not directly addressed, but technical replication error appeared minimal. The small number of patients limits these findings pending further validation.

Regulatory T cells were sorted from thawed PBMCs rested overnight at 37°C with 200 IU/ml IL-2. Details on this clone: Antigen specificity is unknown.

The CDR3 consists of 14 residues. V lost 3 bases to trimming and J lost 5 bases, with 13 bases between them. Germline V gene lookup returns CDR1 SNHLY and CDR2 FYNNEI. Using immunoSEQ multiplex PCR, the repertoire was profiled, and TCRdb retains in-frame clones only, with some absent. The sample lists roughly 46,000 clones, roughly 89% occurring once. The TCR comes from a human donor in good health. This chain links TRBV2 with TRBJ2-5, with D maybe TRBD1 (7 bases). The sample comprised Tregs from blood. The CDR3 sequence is CASSESTGRETQYF. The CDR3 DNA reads TGTGCCAGCAGTGAGTCGACAGGGAGGGAGACCCAGTACTTC.